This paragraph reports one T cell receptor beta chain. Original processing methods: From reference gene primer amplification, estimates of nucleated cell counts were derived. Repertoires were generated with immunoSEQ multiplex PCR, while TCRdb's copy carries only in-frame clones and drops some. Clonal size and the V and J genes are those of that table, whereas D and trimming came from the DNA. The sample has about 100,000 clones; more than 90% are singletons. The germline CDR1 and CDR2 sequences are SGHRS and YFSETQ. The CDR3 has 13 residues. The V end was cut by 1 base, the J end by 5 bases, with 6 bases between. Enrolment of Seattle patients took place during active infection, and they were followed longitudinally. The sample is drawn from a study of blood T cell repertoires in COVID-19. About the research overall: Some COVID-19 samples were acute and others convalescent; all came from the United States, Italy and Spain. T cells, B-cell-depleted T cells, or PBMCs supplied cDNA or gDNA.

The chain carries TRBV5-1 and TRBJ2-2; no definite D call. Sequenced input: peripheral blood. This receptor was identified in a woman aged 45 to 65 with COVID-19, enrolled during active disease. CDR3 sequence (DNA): TGCGCCAGCAGCTTGAAAGAGACCGGGGAGCTGTTTTTT. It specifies CASSLKETGELFF.